These T cell receptor beta chains were read from a single sample in a study of post-analysis software for immune sequencing data. TCRdb called the PCR reads again in MiXCR, with one record for every CDR3 protein. The sample comprises hundreds of thousands of distinct CDR3 sequences, roughly 40% of which are singletons, and about 1.8% rests with the top ten. The sample was blood. These receptors came from a girl aged 5-17 years with multiple sclerosis. Each CDR3 is given with its conserved first and last residue. A D gene is named only where the DNA matches it firmly. Only some rows state a clone size, as once, few, many or a class for expanded clones.

abundance	d_gene	j_gene	v_gene	CDR3aa	CDR3nt
-	-	TRBJ1-5	TRBV29-1	CSVWDDGNQPQHF	TGCAGCGTTTGGGACGACGGCAATCAGCCCCAGCATTTT
few	TRBD2	TRBJ2-7	TRBV29-1	CSVEDLIGGTSYEQYF	TGCAGCGTTGAAGATCTGATCGGGGGGACCTCCTACGAGCAGTACTTC
few	TRBD1	TRBJ2-3	TRBV5-1	CASSRGGSPTQYF	TGCGCCAGCAGCCGAGGGGGCAGCCCTACGCAGTATTTT
few	TRBD2	TRBJ2-3	TRBV20-1	CSATKLAGGADTQYF	TGCAGTGCCACCAAGCTAGCGGGGGGAGCAGATACGCAGTATTTT
-	TRBD2	TRBJ2-3	TRBV7-3	CASSQTGLAGVHLDTQYF	TGTGCCAGCAGCCAAACCGGACTAGCGGGGGTCCATCTCGATACGCAGTATTTT
-	-	TRBJ1-1	TRBV3-1	CASSATGKSGTEAFF	TGTGCCAGCAGCGCTACAGGGAAGTCGGGGACTGAAGCTTTCTTT
-	TRBD2	TRBJ2-7	TRBV13	CASSPRGAGGYEQYF	TGTGCCAGCAGCCCACGGGGAGCGGGGGGCTACGAGCAGTACTTC
-	TRBD2	TRBJ2-3	TRBV3-1	CASSPGLAGPVSSDTQYF	TGTGCCAGCAGCCCGGGACTAGCGGGGCCCGTCTCTTCAGATACGCAGTATTTT
once	-	TRBJ2-7	TRBV7-9	CAGGGREFGEQYF	TGTGCCGGGGGGGGCAGGGAATTCGGCGAGCAGTACTTC
-	-	TRBJ1-3	TRBV4-2	CASSRGGNTIYF	TGTGCCAGCAGCCGGGGTGGAAACACCATATATTTT
-	-	TRBJ1-1	TRBV20-1	CRGDSNTEAFF	TGCAGGGGGGACTCGAACACTGAAGCTTTCTTT
-	-	TRBJ2-7	TRBV10-3	CAISAGGGLSYEQYF	TGTGCCATCAGTGCTGGCGGAGGCCTCTCCTACGAGCAGTACTTC
few	-	TRBJ2-3	TRBV5-1	CASSFSVGGTDTQYF	TGCGCCAGCAGCTTCTCCGTGGGGGGCACAGATACGCAGTATTTT
-	TRBD2	TRBJ2-1	TRBV5-1	CASSSARILAGRARSEQFF	TGCGCCAGCAGCTCTGCTAGGATACTAGCGGGGAGGGCCAGGAGTGAGCAGTTCTTC
-	-	TRBJ2-5	TRBV7-2	CASSPPQVQETQYF	TGTGCCAGCAGCCCTCCCCAGGTTCAAGAGACCCAGTACTTC
few	-	TRBJ2-7	TRBV30	CAWSVGTDGSYEQYF	TGTGCCTGGAGTGTGGGGACGGACGGATCCTACGAGCAGTACTTC